These 17 T cell receptor beta chains originate from one sample sequenced in a study of T cells in Graves' hyperthyroidism and ophthalmopathy. There were TCR beta CDR3 regions amplified from RNA transcripts. In the first-round RT-PCR of the TCR CDR3, the HTBI primer set was used. TCRdb re-derived calls from the multiplex PCR reads in MiXCR, one entry per CDR3 protein. The table lists about 600,000 distinct CDR3 sequences, 15% to 20% of them singletons. Sequenced input: blood. The receptors stem from a woman in her 40s with Graves' ophthalmopathy.

This clonotype has ten or more counts. The CDR3 reads CASRLDLWAEAFF. The DNA for the CDR3 is TGTGCCAGCAGGCTAGATCTGTGGGCTGAAGCTTTCTTT. V is TRBV3-1 and J is TRBJ1-1; D call uncertain. Trimming removed 6 bases from V and 6 bases from J, with 14 bases in between. Germline V CDR1 and CDR2: LGHDT, YNNKEL (reference sequence). This CDR3 region has 13 residues.

This clonotype was found a few times. This CDR3 is CASSLQGLGGYTF. The CDR3 region has the DNA TGTGCCAGCAGTCTACAGGGGTTGGGTGGCTACACCTTC. This rearrangement joins TRBV28 to TRBJ1-2; 7 positions agree with TRBD1. The V gene end was trimmed by 5 bases and the J gene end by 7 bases; junction bases not matched to a gene: 7. The CDR3 spans 13 residues. Germline assignment: CDR1 MDHEN and CDR2 SYDVKM.

The genes are TRBV6-5 and TRBJ1-5, with D possibly being TRBD1 (5 bases). The CDR3 has 14 amino acids. Trimming removed 2 bases from V and 8 bases from J, with 13 bases in between. Germline assignment: CDR1 MNHEY and CDR2 SVGAGI. The CDR3: CASSYTAGREPQHF. DNA for the CDR3: TGTGCCAGCAGTTACACGGCAGGGAGGGAGCCCCAGCATTTT.

This clonotype occurred many times. The chain uses TRBV20-1 and TRBJ1-2; no reliable D call. This CDR3 has 12 residues. Germline V gene data show CDR1 as DFQATT and CDR2 as SNEGSKA (reference sequence). Trimming removed 3 bases from V and 4 bases from J, with 9 bases in between. The CDR3 DNA follows: TGCAGTGCTAGTGGGTGGGGCTATGGCTACACCTTC. This translates into CSASGWGYGYTF.

The V call is TRBV7-2, the J call TRBJ1-2; 7 nucleotides line up with TRBD1. The CDR3 runs 19 residues. V shed 4 bases and J 2 bases; nucleotides not matched to a gene: 19. CDR1 is SGHTA, CDR2 FQGNSA, per germline. The CDR3 DNA follows: TGTGCCAGCAGCTCGAAACAACTCTGGGGGACAGTGCTAAACTATGGCTACACCTTC. The encoded protein is CASSSKQLWGTVLNYGYTF.

This clonotype was detected many times. The chain carries TRBV11-3 and TRBJ2-1; 8 bases match TRBD1. This CDR3 spans 15 amino acids. With 4 bases clipped from V and 6 bases from J, the junction kept 8 bases outside the gene matches. CDR1 and CDR2 from the germline V gene are SGHNT and YENEEA. The CDR3 DNA reads as TGTGCCAGCAGCTCCGGGACAGGCACTGGCAATGAGCAGTTCTTC. Protein product: CASSSGTGTGNEQFF.

This clonotype showed up many times. V and J are TRBV5-1 and TRBJ2-1, with 9 bases aligning to TRBD2. The CDR3 is 15 amino acids. The germline gives CDR1 SGHRS, CDR2 YFSETQ. The V gene end was trimmed by 0 bases and the J gene end by 7 bases; junction bases not matched to a gene: 5. For the CDR3, the DNA is TGCGCCAGCAGCTTGGGTAGCGGGAGATCGAATGAGCAGTTCTTC. Protein: CASSLGSGRSNEQFF.

This clonotype was seen a handful of times. V is TRBV27 and J is TRBJ2-2, with 13 bases fitting TRBD2. CDR3 length: 15 residues. V dropped 5 bases and J dropped 10; count of bases not matched to a gene: 7. CDR1 is MNHEY and CDR2 is SMNVEV in the germline V gene (reference sequence). The CDR3 region is CASSPMGTSGEELFF. In DNA form, the CDR3 reads TGTGCCAGCAGTCCAATGGGGACTAGCGGGGAGGAGCTGTTTTTT.

The chain is built from TRBV5-1 and TRBJ1-6, with D uncertain. The V gene lost 4 bases and the J gene lost 7 bases, with 15 bases spanning the gap. Germline CDR1 is SGHRS and CDR2 is YFSETQ. This CDR3 is built from 15 residues. The CDR3 nucleotides read TGCGCCAGCAGCCTGGTAGCGGGGAAGAATTCACCCCTCCACTTT. This sequence encodes CASSLVAGKNSPLHF.

In its sample, this clonotype was seen a few times. The gene calls are TRBV12-3 or TRBV12-4 and TRBJ2-3; no clear D gene. V lost 6 bases and J 6 bases, leaving 13 bases between the germline ends. This CDR3 has 13 amino acids. The CDR3 here is CASSLLEPDTQYF. The CDR3 bases are TGTGCCAGCAGCCTCCTAGAGCCCGATACGCAGTATTTT.

This chain links TRBV12-3 or TRBV12-4 with TRBJ1-4; 7 bases align to TRBD1. V was clipped by 10 bases and J by 5 bases; unmatched bases: 7. The CDR3 loop spans 13 amino acids. The CDR3 reads CAIAGTVNEKLFF. The CDR3 DNA reads TGTGCCATTGCCGGGACAGTCAATGAAAAACTGTTTTTT.

This clonotype was seen a handful of times. This chain uses TRBV9 with TRBJ2-1, with a tentative D call TRBD1 (6 bases). Germline V CDR1 and CDR2: SGDLS, YYNGEE. CDR3 length: 15 residues. V gave up 4 bases and J gave up 3 bases, with 14 bases separating them. The CDR3 DNA follows: TGTGCCAGCAGCCCACGGGACACCGTCTACAATGAGCAGTTCTTC. Translation gives CASSPRDTVYNEQFF.

This clonotype was counted at least ten times. The chain has TRBV7-9 and TRBJ2-5, with D perhaps assigned TRBD1 or TRBD2 (6 bases each). V dropped 2 bases and J dropped 4 bases, with 20 bases sitting between them. Per the germline V gene, CDR1 is SEHNR and CDR2 is FQNEAQ (reference sequence). The CDR3 sequence is 17 residues long. For the CDR3, the DNA is TGTGCCAGCAGCTTACGCCGAGGGGGGCGCGTAGGAGAGACCCAGTACTTC. Translated: CASSLRRGGRVGETQYF. The entire variable domain, with the rest obtained from reference TRBV7-9 and TRBJ2-5, is as follows: DTGVSQNPRHKITKRGQNVTFRCDPISEHNRLYWYRQTLGQGPEFLTYFQNEAQLEKSRLLSDRFSAERPKGSFSTLEIQRTEQGDSAMYLCASSLRRGGRVGETQYFGPGTRLLVL.

Many counts were recorded for this clonotype. The gene calls are TRBV3-1 and TRBJ2-7; D ambiguous. The germline V gene encodes CDR1 LGHDT and CDR2 YNNKEL (reference sequence). This CDR3 is 12 amino acids long. V was clipped by 4 bases and J by 6 bases, with 10 bases between them. The CDR3 protein is CASSRFSGEQYF. CDR3 nucleotide sequence: TGTGCCAGCAGCCGTTTTTCGGGCGAGCAGTACTTC.

This clonotype was seen at least ten times. The chain uses TRBV18 and TRBJ2-3; D unresolved. CDR3 length equals 14 residues. V was shortened by 0 bases and J by 2 bases, with 6 bases between the two germline ends. Germline CDR1 is KGHSH and CDR2 is LQKENI. The CDR3 sequence is CASSPPPHTDTQYF. In nucleotides, the CDR3 is TGTGCCAGCTCACCACCGCCGCACACAGATACGCAGTATTTT.

This clonotype was detected many times. The rearrangement links TRBV27 to TRBJ1-1; D ambiguous. The germline CDR1 and CDR2 sequences are MNHEY and SMNVEV (reference sequence). The CDR3 extends over 14 amino acids. V shed 4 bases and J shed 1 base, with 10 bases lying between them. CDR3 in DNA: TGTGCCAGCAGTTGGCGGGGTAGGAACACTGAAGCTTTCTTT. It codes for CASSWRGRNTEAFF.

This clonotype was seen repeatedly, ten times or more. V and J are TRBV30 and TRBJ1-1; D remains unclear. V gave up 0 bases and J gave up 10 bases, with 15 bases separating them. Germline V gene sequence: CDR1 GTSNPN, CDR2 SVGIG (reference sequence). The CDR3 loop spans 13 amino acids. DNA for the CDR3: TGTGCCTGGAGTGTAAAGCAGTCAAGAAGAGCTTTCTTT. Translated: CAWSVKQSRRAFF.